The present TCR beta chain was sequenced within a study of blood T cell repertoires in COVID-19. Background on the study: Samples of COVID-19 (acute and convalescent) were obtained from the United States, Italy and Spain.

Germline CDR1 reads SGHTA; CDR2 reads FQGNSA. The CDR3 sequence is 16 residues long. V lost 3 bases to trimming and J lost 7 bases; unmatched junction nucleotides: 10. In the original analysis: Researchers report that nucleated cell counts were estimated from reference gene primer amplification. The assay was immunoSEQ multiplex PCR, and TCRdb's table has in-frame clones only and misses some. The DNA was the basis for D and trimming; V, J and clone size are from that table. The sample lists around 72,000 clones; roughly 89% were seen once. Sequenced input: peripheral blood. This sequence joins TRBV7-2 and TRBJ2-2; 8 nucleotides match TRBD2. The receptor comes from a woman aged 45-65 years with acute or convalescent COVID-19. CDR3: CASSFWAGGGGGELFF. The CDR3 DNA is TGTGCCAGCAGCTTCTGGGCGGGAGGTGGAGGCGGGGAGCTGTTTTTT.